What follows is one TCR beta chain and its context. This clone was observed a handful of times. Its antigen is currently not known. Nothing much larger sits one base from this clone, and base qualities are not available. Libraries came from the immunoSEQ multiplex PCR assay. The multiplex PCR relied on a mix of 60 forward primers for TCR Vbeta segments and 13 reverse primers for TCR Jbeta segments. Amplification of the CDR3 region of rearranged TCR beta genes was performed with a multiplex PCR assay on genomic DNA. Amplified TCR beta libraries were sequenced as 87-base-pair reads on the Illumina HiSeq System. The study's own analysis went as follows. Across the 500 to 700 repertoires, a later analysis counted 80 million or so unique TCR beta chains, about 10 million of which were shared by at least two donors. Raw reads were error-corrected and collapsed into unique sequences by a nearest-neighbor algorithm in which closely related sequences were merged to remove PCR and sequencing errors. Alignment of CDR3 sequences to IMGT reference sequences was used to assign V, D and J gene segments. For a sequence to be retained, at least a six-nucleotide match to both a V gene segment and a J gene segment was required. Rearrangements were classified as productive when the CDR3 lacked stop codons and remained in frame with V and J, and all other rearrangements were classified as non-productive. CDR3 was defined according to IMGT convention as the region running from the second conserved V-encoded cysteine to the conserved J-encoded phenylalanine. The earlier analysis of roughly 590 of the donors excluded sequences that lacked an unambiguous match to a single V gene segment. An earlier analysis of about 590 of the donors classified V segments as functional when productive rearrangements were above 56.7% and as segregating when the standard deviation between donors was above 5%. A statistical classification framework was built to diagnose cytomegalovirus status from the catalog of TCR beta chain sequences. V and J gene assignment, in a later analysis, came from comparing TCR nucleotide sequences with IMGT/GENE-DB human TR gene sequences. A later analysis assigned CDR3 sequences and most-parsimonious VDJ recombination scenarios with the TCRdist pipeline. A later analysis defined each TCR beta chain by its CDR3 amino acid sequence plus V-gene family, and excluded reads lacking a unique V-gene family. In a later analysis, nearly 600 highly shared, low-generation-probability nucleotide sequences were removed to address suspected cross-contamination and a sequencing artifact. In a later analysis, a clonal expansion index for each public chain was calculated from normalized within-repertoire ranks of inferred template counts. In a later analysis, generation probabilities were computed with a VDJ recombination model fitted to out-of-frame rearrangements, and the resulting probabilities were checked against IGoR. Hypergeometric tests were used in a later analysis to score TCR-TCR, TCR-HLA and TCR-CMV co-occurrence, with a repertoire-size bias correction applied to the TCR pairs. In a later analysis, false discovery rates were estimated by permuting HLA or CMV assignments 20 times. A later analysis grouped co-occurring TCRs with DBSCAN, adding TCRdist sequence similarity when clustering within HLA-allele-positive subsets. Repertoires with fewer than 30,000 or more than 120,000 public chains were left out of co-occurrence clustering, as were roughly five repertoires with anomalous nucleotide sharing. TCRdb's version of the immuneACCESS table is confined to in-frame rearrangements and falls short of the full clone set. An unresolved V gene accounts for under half of the shortfall where checked; the remainder is of unknown origin. The DNA gave D and trimming, while V, J and clone size come from that table. Present in this sample are approximately 92,000 clones, 55% to 75% of which were seen just once. The ten top clones hold about 2.9% of the sample.

The cohort consisted of 650 to 700 healthy bone marrow donors. All cohort members were sampled while nominally healthy, although unrecorded immune exposures were likely present. The donor was CMV seronegative and belonged to the group of around 400 seronegative cohort members. Every donor gave a peripheral blood sample, and the peripheral blood mononuclear cells from that sample were used for TCR beta sequencing. The Qiagen DNeasy Blood Extraction Kit was used to extract genomic DNA from the blood cell samples. The source of the sample is a study of cytomegalovirus exposure and HLA in healthy donors (dated by TCRdb to about 2017). A note on the overall study: An earlier analysis of roughly 500 of the donors reported 250 to 300 Gb of sequence data and 117 million unique TCR beta sequences obtained from roughly 170 million T cells. An early release covering over 500 HLA-typed donors comprised 250 to 350 gigabases of sequencing data and about 90 million unique TCR sequences. Of the roughly 430 genotyped donors, about 84% fell in the genetic ancestry cluster associated with self-reported Caucasian donors. The study was designed to test whether signatures of past pathogen exposure could be identified by cataloging public T cell receptors. The T cell repertoires of 666 subjects were profiled by immunosequencing and related to cytomegalovirus serostatus. In addition to the first cohort of hundreds of subjects, a separate validation cohort of about 120 different subjects was used. To predict cytomegalovirus infection status, the study brought together high-throughput TCR immunosequencing, statistical association of individual TCRs with disease status, and machine learning. In a later analysis, previously published TCR beta repertoires from about 640 donors were re-analyzed and high-resolution HLA genotyping was added so that TCR occurrence patterns could be studied. In the later analysis, no new phenotypic data were used to find candidate immune exposures; instead, reliance was placed on TCR beta sequences and their occurrence across donors. In an earlier analysis of around 540 of the donors, high-throughput TCR beta sequencing was used to judge whether each TCR beta V gene segment behaved as functional or pseudogenic. Donor age, sex, ethnicity and CMV serostatus were compiled alongside the repertoire data. In a later genetic analysis, genome-wide SNP genotypes for about three fifths of the 666 donors were used, and that subset was treated as a discovery cohort. All discovery cohort repertoires had been generated on a single sequencing platform. HLA typing covered class I and class II loci at four-digit resolution. The number of typed donors differed by locus: about 620-640 for A, B, C, DRB1 and DQB1; some 540 for DQA1; 606 for DPA1; and roughly 450 for DPB1. Roughly 5 DR-DQ haplotypes were treated as single units for association and clustering because of strong linkage in the cohort. Among about 390 genotyped donors of the cohort, an average of around 240,000 unique TCR beta nucleotide sequences were sequenced per donor, roughly 18% of them non-productive. The study at large found these results: In a later analysis, several top co-occurrence clusters were reported to appear linked to parvovirus B19, influenza, CMV and Epstein-Barr virus. In an earlier analysis of about 540 of the donors, most TCR beta V segments were observed in productive rearrangements about 90% or about 30% of the time, broadly matching IMGT annotations. A later analysis found that HLA-associated TCR beta chains were more clonally expanded and had lower generation probabilities than equally common non-associated chains. It was suggested by the authors that the approach could potentially be generalized to other disease states and immunological phenotypes. Most CMV-associated TCR beta chains appeared to be HLA-restricted in a later analysis, and the HLA associations seemed to be driven largely by CMV exposure. The study gave a list of more than 150 TCR beta chains associated with cytomegalovirus. Cytomegalovirus status was reported to be diagnosed by the classifier with high specificity and sensitivity in both the original and validation cohorts. V-gene and J-gene trimming of TCR beta chains was associated with a missense DCLRE1C variant in a later genetic analysis, and the association was replicated in an independent cohort. A group of highly shared sequence variants was considered likely to be a technical artifact of the sequencing pipeline. Most TCR sequences were observed very rarely across donors, whereas some public TCRs were present in many individuals. Specific HLA alleles were associated with 15,000 to 20,000 TCR beta sequences at a false discovery rate of 0.05 in a later analysis. The only immune exposure information available for the cohort was CMV serostatus. Roughly uniform sequencing depth across donors was assumed in presence/absence analyses, although this assumption may not hold. In a later analysis, the rate of TCR association differed among HLA loci, with DRB1 alleles having the most associated TCRs and HLA-C alleles having the fewest. When HLA alleles, especially DR and DQ, strongly co-occurred, TCR associations were difficult to assign to individual alleles. Correlated functional status among segregating V segments might reflect linkage disequilibrium, but an unknown experimental factor could not be ruled out. A further reported finding was that TCR beta sequences accurately predicted the HLA-A and HLA-B alleles for most subjects in the first cohort. HLA typing was unavailable for some donors at each locus, so association tests used only the typed subset. In this cohort, only TCR beta chains were sequenced, and detectable features were limited by the absence of alpha or paired-chain data. In a later genetic analysis, fewer N-insertions in productive TCRs were reported among donors in an Asian-associated ancestry cluster than the approximately 710-donor mean. In vitro tests confirmed that a few of the cytomegalovirus-associated TCR beta chains recognize cytomegalovirus antigens. Because counts were too low, around 18 rarely observed V segments, including chromosome 9 orphons, were left out of the earlier analysis of approximately 580 of the donors.

The TCR sequence derives from a man aged 50 to 60 in good health and CMV-seronegative. Sequenced sample: PBMCs.

The DNA sequence reads TGTGCCATCAGTGAGGCAGGGGGGATCTCTGGGGCCAACGTCCTGACTTTC. This encodes CAISEAGGISGANVLTF. The chain links TRBV10-3 with TRBJ2-6, with a weak D call of TRBD1 (7 bases match). The CDR3 goes from the cysteine to the phenylalanine over 17 residues. Just the 51-base CDR3 DNA is kept, in frame starting at base 1. CDR1 is given as ENHRY and CDR2 as SYGVKD, both from the germline V gene. V was cut back by 2 bases and J by 0 bases, leaving a gap of 11 bases between them.